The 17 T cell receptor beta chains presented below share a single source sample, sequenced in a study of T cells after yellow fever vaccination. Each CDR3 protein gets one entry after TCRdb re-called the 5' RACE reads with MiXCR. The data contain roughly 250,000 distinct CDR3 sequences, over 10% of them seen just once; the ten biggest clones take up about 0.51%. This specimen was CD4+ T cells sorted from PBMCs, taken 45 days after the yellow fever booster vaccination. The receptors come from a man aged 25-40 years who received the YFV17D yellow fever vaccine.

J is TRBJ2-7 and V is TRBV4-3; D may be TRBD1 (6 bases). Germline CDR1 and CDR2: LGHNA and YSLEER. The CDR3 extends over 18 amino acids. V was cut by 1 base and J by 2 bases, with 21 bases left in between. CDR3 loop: CASSQGSRGSLTPYEQYF. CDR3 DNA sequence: TGCGCCAGCAGCCAAGGTTCTAGGGGGAGCCTAACCCCCTACGAGCAGTACTTC.

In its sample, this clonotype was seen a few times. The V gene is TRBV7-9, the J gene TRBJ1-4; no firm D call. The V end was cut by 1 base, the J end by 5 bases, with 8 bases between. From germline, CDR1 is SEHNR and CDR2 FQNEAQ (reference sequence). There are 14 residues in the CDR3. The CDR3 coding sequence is TGTGCCAGCAGCTTAGGAGGGTCGAATGAAAAACTGTTTTTT. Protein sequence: CASSLGGSNEKLFF.

As DNA, the CDR3 is TGTGCCAGCATCTTCGGGACGGGAAACACTGAAGCTTTCTTT. Translated, it gives CASIFGTGNTEAFF. This chain links TRBV5-6 with TRBJ1-1; D is perhaps TRBD1 (5 bases). Between the trimmed V and J ends, which lost 6 bases and 2 bases, there was a span of 14 bases. CDR3 size: 14 residues. CDR1 is SGHDT and CDR2 is YYEEEE in the germline V gene. Based on the CDR3 plus reference TRBV5-6 and TRBJ1-1, the full variable domain is DAGVTQSPTHLIKTRGQQVTLRCSPKSGHDTVSWYQQALGQGPQFIFQYYEEEERQRGNFPDRFSGHQFPNYSSELNVNALLLGDSALYLCASIFGTGNTEAFFGQGTRLTVV.

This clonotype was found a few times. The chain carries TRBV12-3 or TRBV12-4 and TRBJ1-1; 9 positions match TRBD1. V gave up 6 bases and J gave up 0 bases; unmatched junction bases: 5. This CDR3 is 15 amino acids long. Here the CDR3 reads CASRETGGLNTEAFF. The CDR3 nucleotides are TGTGCCAGCAGGGAGACAGGGGGACTGAACACTGAAGCTTTCTTT.

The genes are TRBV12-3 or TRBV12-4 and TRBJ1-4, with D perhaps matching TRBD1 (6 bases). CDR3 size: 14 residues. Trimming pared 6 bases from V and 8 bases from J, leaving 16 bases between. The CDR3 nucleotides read TGTGCCAGCAGCCCACGGGGGGCTGGGGAAAAACTGTTTTTT. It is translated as CASSPRGAGEKLFF.

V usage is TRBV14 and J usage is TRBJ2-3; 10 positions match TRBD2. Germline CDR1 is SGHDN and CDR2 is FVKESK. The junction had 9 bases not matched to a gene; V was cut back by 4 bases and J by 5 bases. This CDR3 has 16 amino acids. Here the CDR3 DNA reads TGTGCCAGCAGCCCCTTGCGAGTAGCGGGAGGAGATACGCAGTATTTT. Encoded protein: CASSPLRVAGGDTQYF.

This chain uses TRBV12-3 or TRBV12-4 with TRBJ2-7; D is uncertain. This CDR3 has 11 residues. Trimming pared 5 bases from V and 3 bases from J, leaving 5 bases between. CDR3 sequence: CASSRYYEQYF. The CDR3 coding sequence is TGTGCCAGCAGTCGGTACTACGAGCAGTACTTC.

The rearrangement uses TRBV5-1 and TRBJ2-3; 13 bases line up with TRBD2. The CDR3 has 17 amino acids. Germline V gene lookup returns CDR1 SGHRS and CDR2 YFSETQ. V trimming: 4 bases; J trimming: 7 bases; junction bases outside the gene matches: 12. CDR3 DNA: TGCGCCAGCAGCCTGGAGATTGGGACTAGCGGGGACCATACGCAGTATTTT. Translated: CASSLEIGTSGDHTQYF. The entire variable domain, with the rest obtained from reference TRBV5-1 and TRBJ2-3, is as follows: KAGVTQTPRYLIKTRGQQVTLSCSPISGHRSVSWYQQTPGQGLQFLFEYFSETQRNKGNFPGRFSGRQFSNSRSEMNVSTLELGDSALYLCASSLEIGTSGDHTQYFGPGTRLTVL.

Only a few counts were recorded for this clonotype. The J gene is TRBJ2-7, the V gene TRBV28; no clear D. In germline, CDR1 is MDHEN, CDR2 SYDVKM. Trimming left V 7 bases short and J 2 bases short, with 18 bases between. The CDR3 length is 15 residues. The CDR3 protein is CASTVGGPFAYEQYF. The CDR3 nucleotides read TGTGCCAGCACCGTGGGCGGTCCGTTCGCCTACGAGCAGTACTTC.

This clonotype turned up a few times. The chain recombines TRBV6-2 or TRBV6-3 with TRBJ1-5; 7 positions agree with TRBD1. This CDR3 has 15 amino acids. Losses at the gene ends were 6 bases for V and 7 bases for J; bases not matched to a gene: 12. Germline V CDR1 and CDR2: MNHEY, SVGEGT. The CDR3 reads CASSSHAGGRQPQHF. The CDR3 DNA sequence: TGTGCCAGCAGCTCCCATGCAGGGGGGCGACAGCCCCAGCATTTT.

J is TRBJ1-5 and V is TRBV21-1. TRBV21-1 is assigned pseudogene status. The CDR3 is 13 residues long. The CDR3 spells CASSSRDNQPQHF. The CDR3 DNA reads TGTGCCAGCAGCTCACGAGATAATCAGCCCCAGCATTTT.

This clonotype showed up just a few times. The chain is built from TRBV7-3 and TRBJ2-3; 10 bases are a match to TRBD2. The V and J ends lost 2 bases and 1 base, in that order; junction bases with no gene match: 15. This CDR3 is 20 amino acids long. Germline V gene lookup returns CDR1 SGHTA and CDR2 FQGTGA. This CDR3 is CASSLLGVSGRPGGTDTQYF. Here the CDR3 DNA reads TGTGCCAGCAGCTTACTAGGGGTTAGCGGGAGGCCCGGGGGCACAGATACGCAGTATTTT.

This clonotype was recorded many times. The CDR3 DNA follows: TGTGCCAGCAGCTTGCGGGGGAACACTGAAGCTTTCTTT. Translation gives CASSLRGNTEAFF. The chain joins TRBV12-3 or TRBV12-4 to TRBJ1-1; D not certain. This CDR3 region has 13 residues. The V and J ends lost 6 bases and 1 base respectively, with 9 bases between them.

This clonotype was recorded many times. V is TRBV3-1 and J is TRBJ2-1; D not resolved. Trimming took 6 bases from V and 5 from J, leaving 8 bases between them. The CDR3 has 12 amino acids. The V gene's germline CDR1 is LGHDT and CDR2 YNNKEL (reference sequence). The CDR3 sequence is CASSPNHNEQFF. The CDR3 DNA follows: TGTGCCAGCAGTCCGAACCACAATGAGCAGTTCTTC.

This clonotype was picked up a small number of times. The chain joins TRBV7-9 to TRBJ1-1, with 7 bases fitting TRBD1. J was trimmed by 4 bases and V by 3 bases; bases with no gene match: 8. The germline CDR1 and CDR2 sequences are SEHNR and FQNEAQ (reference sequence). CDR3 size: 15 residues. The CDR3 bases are TGTGCCAGCAGCTTTAACAGGGGTGGCGGCACTGAAGCTTTCTTT. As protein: CASSFNRGGGTEAFF.

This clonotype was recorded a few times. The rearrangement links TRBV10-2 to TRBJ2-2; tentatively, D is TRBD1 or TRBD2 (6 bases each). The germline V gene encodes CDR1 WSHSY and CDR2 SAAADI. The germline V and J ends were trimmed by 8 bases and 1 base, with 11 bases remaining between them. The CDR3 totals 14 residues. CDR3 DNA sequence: TGCGCCAGCCAAGAGGGGGGGAACACCGGGGAGCTGTTTTTT. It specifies CASQEGGNTGELFF.

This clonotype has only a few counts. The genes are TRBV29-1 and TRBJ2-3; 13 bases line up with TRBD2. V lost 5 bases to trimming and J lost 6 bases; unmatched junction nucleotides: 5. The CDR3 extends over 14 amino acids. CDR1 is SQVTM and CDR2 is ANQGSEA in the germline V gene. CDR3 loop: CSVRTSGSLDTQYF. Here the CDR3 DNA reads TGCAGCGTTCGGACTAGCGGGAGTCTGGATACGCAGTATTTT.